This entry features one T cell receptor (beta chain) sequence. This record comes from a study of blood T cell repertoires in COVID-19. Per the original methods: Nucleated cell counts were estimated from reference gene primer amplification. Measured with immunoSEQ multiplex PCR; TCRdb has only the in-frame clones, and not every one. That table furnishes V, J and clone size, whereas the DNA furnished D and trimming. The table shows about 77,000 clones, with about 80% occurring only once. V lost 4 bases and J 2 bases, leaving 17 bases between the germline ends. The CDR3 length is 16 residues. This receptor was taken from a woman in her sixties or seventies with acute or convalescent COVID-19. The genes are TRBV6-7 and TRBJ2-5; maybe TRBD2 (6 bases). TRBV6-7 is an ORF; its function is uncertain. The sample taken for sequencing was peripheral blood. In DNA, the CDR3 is TGTGCCAGCAGTTCCCCCAGGTTAGCGGTACAAGAGACCCAGTACTTC. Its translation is CASSSPRLAVQETQYF.